The rows below give T cell receptor beta chains drawn from one sample of a study of T-cell reconstitution after alpha-beta-depleted transplantation in children. TCRdb re-called the PCR reads with MiXCR, one entry per CDR3 protein. This sample has 200,000 to 300,000 distinct CDR3 sequences, with about a quarter found just once. Sequenced material: PBMCs, taken before TCRalphabeta/CD19-depleted stem cell transplant. The receptors stem from a girl aged 2-15 years with Fanconi anemia, due to receive a stem cell transplant. CDR3s include the opening cysteine and the closing phenylalanine or tryptophan. The D gene is left open where the match is weak. Size is stated for part of the rows, as once, few or many counts, or as a class when the clone is expanded.

V gene: TRBV24-1
J gene: TRBJ1-1
clone size: few
D gene: .
CDR3 DNA: TGTGCCACCAGTGATTCCGGATTGACTGAAGCTTTCTTT
CDR3 protein: CATSDSGLTEAFF

V gene: TRBV29-1
J gene: TRBJ2-7
clone size: few
D gene: .
CDR3 DNA: TGCAGCGTTGAGGTTGAGGAACTATCCTACGAGCAGTACTTC
CDR3 protein: CSVEVEELSYEQYF

V gene: TRBV20-1
J gene: TRBJ2-1
clone size: many
D gene: .
CDR3 DNA: TGCAGTGCCCCTCCTAATGAGCAGTTCTTC
CDR3 protein: CSAPPNEQFF

V gene: TRBV29-1
J gene: TRBJ2-3
clone size: many
D gene: .
CDR3 DNA: TGCAGCGTTGAACCAGGGACTCGCACAGATACGCAGTATTTT
CDR3 protein: CSVEPGTRTDTQYF

V gene: TRBV20-1
J gene: TRBJ2-1
clone size: once
D gene: TRBD2
CDR3 DNA: TGCAGTGAAATAGCGGGGGGAACCTACAATGAGCAGTTCTTC
CDR3 protein: CSEIAGGTYNEQFF

V gene: TRBV28
J gene: TRBJ1-1
clone size: .
D gene: TRBD1
CDR3 DNA: TGTGCCAGCAGTTGGGACAGGGAGGAGATGAACACTGAAGCTTTCTTT
CDR3 protein: CASSWDREEMNTEAFF

V gene: TRBV29-1
J gene: TRBJ1-2
clone size: many
D gene: .
CDR3 DNA: TGCAGCGTTGGGGGGGCCAACTATGGCTACACCTTC
CDR3 protein: CSVGGANYGYTF

V gene: TRBV5-1
J gene: TRBJ2-5
clone size: many
D gene: TRBD2
CDR3 DNA: TGCGCCAGCAGCTTCGGCGGGGGGGCATCTATTCAAGAGACCCAGTACTTC
CDR3 protein: CASSFGGGASIQETQYF

V gene: TRBV18
J gene: TRBJ2-5
clone size: few
D gene: .
CDR3 DNA: TGTGCCAGCTCACCACGGGGTGCGGAGACCCAGTACTTC
CDR3 protein: CASSPRGAETQYF

V gene: TRBV29-1
J gene: TRBJ2-3
clone size: many
D gene: TRBD2
CDR3 DNA: TGCAGCGTTGCGCATCTAGCGGGGATGCTACCAGATACGCAGTATTTT
CDR3 protein: CSVAHLAGMLPDTQYF

V gene: TRBV7-3
J gene: TRBJ2-1
clone size: .
D gene: .
CDR3 DNA: TGTGCCAGCAACAAAAGGGCGGCAGATTACAATGAGCAGTTCTTC
CDR3 protein: CASNKRAADYNEQFF

V gene: TRBV6-1
J gene: TRBJ2-3
clone size: few
D gene: TRBD2
CDR3 DNA: TGTGCCAGCAGTGGCCTTAGCGGGGGTCCCCCCGTCGTAGGTACGCAGTATTTT
CDR3 protein: CASSGLSGGPPVVGTQYF

V gene: TRBV24-1
J gene: TRBJ2-3
clone size: .
D gene: .
CDR3 DNA: TGTGCCACCAGTGAATCTGACGGGACCCCCCCCACAGATACGCAGTATTTT
CDR3 protein: CATSESDGTPPTDTQYF

V gene: TRBV7-6
J gene: TRBJ2-7
clone size: few
D gene: .
CDR3 DNA: TGTGCCAGCAGCTTAGTTGGCAGCGCCTACGAGCAGTACTTC
CDR3 protein: CASSLVGSAYEQYF

V gene: TRBV7-6
J gene: TRBJ2-5
clone size: few
D gene: .
CDR3 DNA: TGTGCCAGCAGCTTAGCGCTTACGGGTGGCGAGACCCAGTACTTC
CDR3 protein: CASSLALTGGETQYF

V gene: TRBV4-2
J gene: TRBJ2-7
clone size: once
D gene: .
CDR3 DNA: TGTGCCAGCAGCCAAGGGCTAGTGGATCCCTACGAGCAGTACTTC
CDR3 protein: CASSQGLVDPYEQYF

V gene: TRBV7-9
J gene: TRBJ2-1
clone size: .
D gene: .
CDR3 DNA: TGTGCCAGCAGCTTCAGAGGGCCCTACAATGAGCAGTTCTTC
CDR3 protein: CASSFRGPYNEQFF

V gene: TRBV12-3/TRBV12-4
J gene: TRBJ2-2
clone size: many
D gene: .
CDR3 DNA: TGTGCCAGCAGGGTGCAGGTGTCAGGCGGGGAGCTGTTTTTT
CDR3 protein: CASRVQVSGGELFF

V gene: TRBV30
J gene: TRBJ2-7
clone size: .
D gene: .
CDR3 DNA: TGTGCCTGGAGACTGACAGGTACCTACGAGCAGTACTTC
CDR3 protein: CAWRLTGTYEQYF

V gene: TRBV5-1
J gene: TRBJ2-5
clone size: .
D gene: TRBD2
CDR3 DNA: TGCGCCAGCAGCCTAATCGGGACTAGCGGGGGGAGTGAGACCCAGTACTTC
CDR3 protein: CASSLIGTSGGSETQYF